Shown below are 10 T cell receptor beta chains from a single sample sequenced in a study of cytomegalovirus exposure and HLA in healthy donors (dated by TCRdb to 2016 to 2017). Preparation of the library involved the immunoSEQ multiplex PCR assay. For the multiplex PCR, a mixture combining 60 forward primers for TCR Vbeta segments and 13 reverse primers for TCR Jbeta segments was used. TCRdb re-hosts the immuneACCESS table, in-frame sequences only. Its copies lack some clones; in the studies checked, an unresolved V gene accounts for under half of them, and the cause for the rest is not known. The sample table contains about 67,000 clones; only one count was recorded for around 87% of them. About an eighth of the sample is taken by the ten largest. Sequencing input: PBMCs. Receptor source: a woman aged 30 to 39 in good health and CMV-seropositive.

The chain combines TRBV5-1 with TRBJ1-1; D is unresolved. The germline V and J ends were trimmed by 4 bases and 0 bases, with 10 bases remaining between them. The CDR3 runs to 14 residues. CDR1 SGHRS and CDR2 YFSETQ come from the germline V gene. The CDR3 here is CASSLREMNTEAFF. DNA for the CDR3: TGCGCCAGCAGCCTGCGAGAGATGAACACTGAAGCTTTCTTT.

CDR3 sequence reads: CASSLRTEQYF. The CDR3 region has the DNA TGTGCCAGCAGTTTGCGGACAGAGCAGTACTTC. The chain joins TRBV28 to TRBJ2-7, with D tentatively TRBD1 (5 bases). V lost 3 bases and J 7 bases, leaving 7 bases between the germline ends. Germline values: CDR1 MDHEN, CDR2 SYDVKM. CDR3 length: 11 amino acids.

This rearrangement joins TRBV11-2 to TRBJ2-7, with unresolved D. Trimming stripped 1 base from V and 3 bases from J, with 16 bases between. Germline CDR1 SGHAT, CDR2 FQNNGV. This CDR3 comprises 16 residues. In DNA form, the CDR3 reads TGTGCCAGCAGCTTAGGTTACGAAGACACCAACTACGAGCAGTACTTC. Protein sequence: CASSLGYEDTNYEQYF.

The genes are TRBV27 and TRBJ2-7; 14 nucleotides match TRBD2. The CDR3 spans 16 residues. The V and J ends lost 6 bases and 6 bases, in that order; junction bases with no gene match: 10. In germline, CDR1 is MNHEY, CDR2 SMNVEV (reference sequence). The CDR3: CASRTMTSGRAGEQYF. The CDR3 nucleotides are TGTGCCAGCAGGACAATGACTAGCGGGAGGGCCGGCGAGCAGTACTTC.

This sequence joins TRBV7-8 and TRBJ2-7; D perhaps matches TRBD2 (6 bases). This CDR3 is built from 15 residues. The germline CDR1 and CDR2 sequences are SGHVS and FQNEAQ. V shed 1 base and J shed 8 bases, with 18 bases lying between them. CDR3 loop: CASSLERGYGYQQYF. The CDR3, as DNA: TGTGCCAGCAGCTTAGAACGGGGGTACGGTTACCAGCAGTACTTC.

The chain links TRBV19 to TRBJ2-2; 7 bases agree with TRBD2. Trimming took 1 base from V and 5 from J; bases not matched to a gene: 1. Germline values: CDR1 LNHDA, CDR2 SQIVND (reference sequence). This CDR3 spans 14 amino acids. CDR3 sequence: CASSIVRGTGELFF. The CDR3 bases are TGTGCCAGTAGTATAGTGCGGGGGACCGGGGAGCTGTTTTTT.

The chain recombines TRBV5-1 with TRBJ2-7; D not resolved. Germline V gene sequence: CDR1 SGHRS, CDR2 YFSETQ. Trimming shortened V by 0 bases and J by 4 bases, and 8 bases separated the two germline ends. This CDR3 has 13 residues. The CDR3: CASSLGMRYEQYF. Here the CDR3 DNA reads TGCGCCAGCAGCTTGGGAATGCGATACGAGCAGTACTTC.

V and J are TRBV10-2 and TRBJ1-1, with 10 positions matching TRBD1. Trimming cost V 5 bases and J 1 base; bases outside gene matches: 13. CDR3 size: 18 residues. Germline V gives CDR1 WSHSY, CDR2 SAAADI. CDR3 sequence (DNA): TGCGCCAGCAGTAAACCTCCGGGACAGGGGTTACCGAACACTGAAGCTTTCTTT. As protein: CASSKPPGQGLPNTEAFF.

V gene TRBV28 combines with J gene TRBJ1-3; 7 bases map to TRBD1. V lost 7 bases, J lost 0 bases, and 6 bases stayed unmatched. Per germline, CDR1 MDHEN and CDR2 SYDVKM. The CDR3 sequence is 15 residues long. The DNA for the CDR3 is TGTGCCAGCACCCGACAGGGCCGCTCTGGAAACACCATATATTTT. Translation gives CASTRQGRSGNTIYF. The entire variable domain, with the rest obtained from reference TRBV28 and TRBJ1-3, is as follows: DVKVTQSSRYLVKRTGEKVFLECVQDMDHENMFWYRQDPGLGLRLIYFSYDVKMKEKGDIPEGYSVSREKKERFSLILESASTNQTSMYLCASTRQGRSGNTIYFGEGSWLTVV.

The chain has TRBV14 and TRBJ1-1; TRBD1 is a possible D gene (5 bases). Trimming removed 2 bases from V and 5 bases from J, with 12 bases in between. Germline V lookup: CDR1 SGHDN, CDR2 FVKESK. This CDR3 is built from 14 residues. CDR3 amino acids: CASSQWGDGTEAFF. CDR3 bases: TGTGCCAGCAGCCAATGGGGGGACGGGACTGAAGCTTTCTTT.